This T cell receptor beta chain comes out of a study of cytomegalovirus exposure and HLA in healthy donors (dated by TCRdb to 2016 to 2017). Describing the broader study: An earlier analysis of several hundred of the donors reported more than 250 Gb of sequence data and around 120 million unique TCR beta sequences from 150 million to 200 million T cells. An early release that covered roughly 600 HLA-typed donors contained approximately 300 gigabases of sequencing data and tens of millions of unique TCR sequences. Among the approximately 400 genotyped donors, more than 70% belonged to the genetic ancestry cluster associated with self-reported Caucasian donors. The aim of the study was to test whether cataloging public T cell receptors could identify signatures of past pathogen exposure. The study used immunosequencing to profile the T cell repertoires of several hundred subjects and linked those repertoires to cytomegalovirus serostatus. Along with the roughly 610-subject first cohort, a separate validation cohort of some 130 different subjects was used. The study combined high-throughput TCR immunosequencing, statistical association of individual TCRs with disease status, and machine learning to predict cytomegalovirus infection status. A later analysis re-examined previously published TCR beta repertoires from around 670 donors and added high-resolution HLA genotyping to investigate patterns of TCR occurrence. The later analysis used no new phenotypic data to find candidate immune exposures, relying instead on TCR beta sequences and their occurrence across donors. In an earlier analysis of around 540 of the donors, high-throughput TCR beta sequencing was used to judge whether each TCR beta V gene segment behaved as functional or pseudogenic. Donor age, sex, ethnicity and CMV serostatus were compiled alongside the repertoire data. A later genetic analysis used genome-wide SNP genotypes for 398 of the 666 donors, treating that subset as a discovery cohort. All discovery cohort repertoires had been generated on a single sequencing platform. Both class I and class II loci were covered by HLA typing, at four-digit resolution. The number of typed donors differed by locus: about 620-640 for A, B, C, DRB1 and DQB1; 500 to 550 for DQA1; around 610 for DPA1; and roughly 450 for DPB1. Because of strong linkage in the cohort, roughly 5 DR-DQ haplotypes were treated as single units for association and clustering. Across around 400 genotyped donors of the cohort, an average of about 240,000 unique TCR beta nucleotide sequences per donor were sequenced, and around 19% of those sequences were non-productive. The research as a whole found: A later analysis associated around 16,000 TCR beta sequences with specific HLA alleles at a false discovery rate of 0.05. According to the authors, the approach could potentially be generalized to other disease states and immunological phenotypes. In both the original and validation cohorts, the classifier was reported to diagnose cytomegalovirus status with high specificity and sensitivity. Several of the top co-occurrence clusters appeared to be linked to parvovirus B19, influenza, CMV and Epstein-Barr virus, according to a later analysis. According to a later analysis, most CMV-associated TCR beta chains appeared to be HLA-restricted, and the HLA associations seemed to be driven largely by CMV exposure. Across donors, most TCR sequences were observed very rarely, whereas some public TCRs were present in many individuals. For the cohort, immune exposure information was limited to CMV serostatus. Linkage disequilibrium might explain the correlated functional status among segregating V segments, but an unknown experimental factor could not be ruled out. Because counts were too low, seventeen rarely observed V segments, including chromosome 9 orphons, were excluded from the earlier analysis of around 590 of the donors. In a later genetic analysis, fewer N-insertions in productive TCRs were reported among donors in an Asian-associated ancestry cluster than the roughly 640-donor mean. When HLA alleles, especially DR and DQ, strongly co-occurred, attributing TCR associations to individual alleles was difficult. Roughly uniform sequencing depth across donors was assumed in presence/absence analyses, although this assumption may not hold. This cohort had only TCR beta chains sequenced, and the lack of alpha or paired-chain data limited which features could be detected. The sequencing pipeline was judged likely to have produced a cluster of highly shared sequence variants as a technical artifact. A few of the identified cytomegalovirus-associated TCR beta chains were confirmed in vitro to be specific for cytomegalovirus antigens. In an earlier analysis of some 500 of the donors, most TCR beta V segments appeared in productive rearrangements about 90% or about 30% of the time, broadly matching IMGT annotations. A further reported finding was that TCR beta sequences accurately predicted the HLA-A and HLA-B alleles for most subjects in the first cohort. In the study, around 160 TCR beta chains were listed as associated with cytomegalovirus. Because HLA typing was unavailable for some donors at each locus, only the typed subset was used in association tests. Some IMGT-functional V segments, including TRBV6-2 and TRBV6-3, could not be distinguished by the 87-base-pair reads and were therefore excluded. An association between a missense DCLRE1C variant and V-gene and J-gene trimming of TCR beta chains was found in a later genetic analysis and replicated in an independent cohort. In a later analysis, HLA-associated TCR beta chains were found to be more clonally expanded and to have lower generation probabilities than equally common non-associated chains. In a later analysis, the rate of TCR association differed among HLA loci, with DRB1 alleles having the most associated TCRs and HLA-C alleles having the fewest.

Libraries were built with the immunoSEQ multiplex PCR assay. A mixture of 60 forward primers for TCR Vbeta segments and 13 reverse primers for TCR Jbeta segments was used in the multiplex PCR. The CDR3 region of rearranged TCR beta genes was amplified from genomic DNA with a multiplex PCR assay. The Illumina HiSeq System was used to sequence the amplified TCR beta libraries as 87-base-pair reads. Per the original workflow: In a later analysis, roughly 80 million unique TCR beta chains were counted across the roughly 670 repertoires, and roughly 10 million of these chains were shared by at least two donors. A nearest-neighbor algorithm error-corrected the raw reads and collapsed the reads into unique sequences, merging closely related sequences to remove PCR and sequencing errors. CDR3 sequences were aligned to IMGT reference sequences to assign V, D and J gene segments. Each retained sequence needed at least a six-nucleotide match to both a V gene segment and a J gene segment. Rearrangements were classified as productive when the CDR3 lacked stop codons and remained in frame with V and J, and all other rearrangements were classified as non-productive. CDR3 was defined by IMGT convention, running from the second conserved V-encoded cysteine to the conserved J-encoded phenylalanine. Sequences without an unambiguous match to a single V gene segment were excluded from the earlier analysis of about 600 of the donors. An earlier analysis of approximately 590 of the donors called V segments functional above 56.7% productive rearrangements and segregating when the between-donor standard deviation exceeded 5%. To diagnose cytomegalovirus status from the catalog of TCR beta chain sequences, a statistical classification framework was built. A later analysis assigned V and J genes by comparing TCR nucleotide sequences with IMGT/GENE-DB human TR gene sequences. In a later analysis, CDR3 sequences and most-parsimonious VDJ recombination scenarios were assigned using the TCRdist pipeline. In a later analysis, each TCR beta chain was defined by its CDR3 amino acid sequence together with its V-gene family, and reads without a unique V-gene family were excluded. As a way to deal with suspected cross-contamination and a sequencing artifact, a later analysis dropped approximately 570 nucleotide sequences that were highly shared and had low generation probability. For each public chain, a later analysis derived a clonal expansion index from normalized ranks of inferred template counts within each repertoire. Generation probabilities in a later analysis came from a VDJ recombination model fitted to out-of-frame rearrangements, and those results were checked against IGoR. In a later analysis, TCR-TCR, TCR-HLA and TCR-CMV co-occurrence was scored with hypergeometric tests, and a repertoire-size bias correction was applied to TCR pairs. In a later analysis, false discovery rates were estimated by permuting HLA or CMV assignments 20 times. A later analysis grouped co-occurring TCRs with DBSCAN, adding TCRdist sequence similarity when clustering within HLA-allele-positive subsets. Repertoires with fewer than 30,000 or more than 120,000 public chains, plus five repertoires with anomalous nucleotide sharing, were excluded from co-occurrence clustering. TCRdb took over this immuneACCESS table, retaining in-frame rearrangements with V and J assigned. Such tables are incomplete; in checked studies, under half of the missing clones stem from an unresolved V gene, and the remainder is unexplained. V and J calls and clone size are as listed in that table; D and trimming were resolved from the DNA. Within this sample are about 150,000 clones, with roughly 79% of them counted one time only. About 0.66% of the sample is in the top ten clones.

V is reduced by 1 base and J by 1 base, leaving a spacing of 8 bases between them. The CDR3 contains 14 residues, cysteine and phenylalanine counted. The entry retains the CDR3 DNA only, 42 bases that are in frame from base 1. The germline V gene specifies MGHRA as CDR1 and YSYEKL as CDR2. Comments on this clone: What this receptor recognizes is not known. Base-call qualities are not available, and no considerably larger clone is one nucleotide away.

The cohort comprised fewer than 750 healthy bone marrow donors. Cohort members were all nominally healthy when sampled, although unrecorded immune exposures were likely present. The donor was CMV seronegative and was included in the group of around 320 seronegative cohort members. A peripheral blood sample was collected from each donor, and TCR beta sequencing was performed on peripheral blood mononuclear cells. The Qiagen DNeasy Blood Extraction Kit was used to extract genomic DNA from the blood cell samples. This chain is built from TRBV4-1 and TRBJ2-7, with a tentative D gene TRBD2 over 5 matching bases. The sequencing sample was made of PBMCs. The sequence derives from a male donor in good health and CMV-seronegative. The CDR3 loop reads CASSQVRTSYEQYF. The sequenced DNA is TGCGCCAGCAGCCAAGTCCGGACTTCCTACGAGCAGTACTTC.